Presented here are 8 T cell receptor beta chains from one specimen sequenced in a study of cytomegalovirus exposure and HLA in healthy donors (dated by TCRdb to the late 2010s). To prepare the library, the immunoSEQ multiplex PCR assay was applied. For the multiplex PCR, a mixture combining 60 forward primers for TCR Vbeta segments and 13 reverse primers for TCR Jbeta segments was used. TCRdb stores this immuneACCESS table with in-frame sequences only. Part of the clones is absent; in the studies checked, under half of the shortfall reflects unresolved V genes, and no reason is known for the rest. A total of around 160,000 clones appear in this sample, 60% to 80% of them only once. Over 12% of the sample goes to the ten largest clones. The sample comprised PBMCs. Every receptor here comes from a middle-aged man in good health and CMV-seropositive.

This sequence joins TRBV5-6 and TRBJ1-6; D may be TRBD1 (5 bases). Germline CDR1 and CDR2: SGHDT and YYEEEE. The V and J ends lost 0 bases and 3 bases respectively, with 13 bases between them. The CDR3 is 17 amino acids. The CDR3 reads CASSLAWGKDYNSPLHF. The CDR3 nucleotides are TGTGCCAGCAGCTTGGCTTGGGGCAAAGACTATAATTCACCCCTCCACTTT.

The chain carries TRBV19 and TRBJ2-1; 11 bases match TRBD2. The CDR3 runs to 15 residues. Looked up from germline, CDR1 is LNHDA and CDR2 is SQIVND (reference sequence). The ends lost 7 bases at V and 7 bases at J; junction bases unmatched: 9. The CDR3 sequence: CASKSLAGGANEQFF. DNA for the CDR3: TGTGCCAGTAAAAGCCTAGCGGGGGGAGCAAATGAGCAGTTCTTC.

The genes are TRBV5-1 and TRBJ2-7; 12 bases map to TRBD2. The junction had 6 bases not matched to a gene; V was cut back by 4 bases and J by 7 bases. Looked up from germline, CDR1 is SGHRS and CDR2 is YFSETQ. This CDR3 contains 14 residues. DNA for the CDR3: TGCGCCAGCAGCCGCGAGCTAGCGGGGGGGGAGCAGTACTTC. Amino acid sequence: CASSRELAGGEQYF.

Only one count was recorded for this clone. The rearrangement uses TRBV6-1 and TRBJ1-3; D call uncertain. V was pared by 5 bases and J by 2 bases, with 4 bases between. Germline CDR1 reads MNHNS; CDR2 reads SASEGT. The CDR3 is 12 amino acids. In nucleotides, the CDR3 is TGTGCCAGCAGTCAAACTGGAAACACCATATATTTT. This sequence encodes CASSQTGNTIYF.

The CDR3 nucleotides are TGTGCCAGCAGACTAGACAGGGCTGGAAACACCATATATTTT. Translation: CASRLDRAGNTIYF. V and J are TRBV6-6 and TRBJ1-3; TRBD1 matches 7 bases. V was clipped by 6 bases and J by 2 bases; unmatched bases: 4. This CDR3 contains 14 residues. The germline V gene has CDR1 MNHNY and CDR2 SVGAGI (reference sequence).

The chain links TRBV5-6 to TRBJ1-3; weak D call: TRBD1 (6 bases). Germline assignment: CDR1 SGHDT and CDR2 YYEEEE. This CDR3 spans 15 amino acids. V was cut by 1 base and J by 3 bases, with 11 bases left in between. The CDR3 spells CASSLPSRGGNTIYF. Here the CDR3 DNA reads TGTGCCAGCAGCTTGCCCTCCAGGGGTGGAAACACCATATATTTT.

This clone was observed a handful of times. The chain has TRBV7-7 and TRBJ2-1; the match to TRBD1 covers 11 bases. The CDR3 consists of 18 residues. CDR1 and CDR2 (germline): SSHAT, FNYEAQ (reference sequence). V lost 2 bases to trimming and J lost 3 bases; unmatched junction nucleotides: 9. For the CDR3, the DNA is TGTGCCAGCAGCTTATTGTTTCCGGGACAGGGGGTCTACAATGAGCAGTTCTTC. It codes for CASSLLFPGQGVYNEQFF.

The chain is built from TRBV28 and TRBJ2-7; 10 bases agree with TRBD1. J lost 0 bases, V lost 3 bases, and 8 bases had no gene match. The CDR3 sequence is 17 residues long. CDR1 and CDR2 (germline): MDHEN, SYDVKM. The CDR3 protein is CASSLDKWTGGSYEQYF. In DNA form, the CDR3 reads TGTGCCAGCAGTTTGGACAAATGGACAGGGGGCTCCTACGAGCAGTACTTC.